These 21 T cell receptor beta chains were sequenced from one sample in a study of cytomegalovirus exposure and HLA in healthy donors (dated by TCRdb to about 2017). The protocol used for the library was the immunoSEQ multiplex PCR assay. For the multiplex PCR, a mixture combining 60 forward primers for TCR Vbeta segments and 13 reverse primers for TCR Jbeta segments was used. Here the immuneACCESS table is served through TCRdb, limited to in-frame sequences with V and J called. Missing clones are a known gap in these copies; in checked studies unresolved V genes cover under half, and the rest lacks a known reason. This sample holds 150,000 to 200,000 clones; around three quarters were observed only once. Together, the top ten hold 1.6% of the sample. Sequenced: PBMCs. These receptors were collected from a woman aged 25 to 39 in good health and CMV-seronegative.

The chain couples TRBV7-2 to TRBJ2-5; D uncertain. This CDR3 has 12 amino acids. Trimming left V 4 bases short and J 3 bases short, with 6 bases between. Germline loops: CDR1 SGHTA, CDR2 FQGNSA. The CDR3 loop is CASSWSEETQYF. For the CDR3, the DNA is TGTGCCAGCAGCTGGAGTGAAGAGACCCAGTACTTC.

This chain links TRBV6-5 with TRBJ1-1; D unresolved. The CDR3 consists of 14 residues. The germline V gene has CDR1 MNHEY and CDR2 SVGAGI. Trimming left V 5 bases short and J 0 bases short, with 10 bases between. CDR3 loop: CASSAPGMNTEAFF. CDR3 nucleotide sequence: TGTGCCAGCAGTGCCCCGGGAATGAACACTGAAGCTTTCTTT.

V is TRBV5-1 and J is TRBJ1-2, with a weak D call TRBD1 (5 bases). The germline V gene encodes CDR1 SGHRS and CDR2 YFSETQ. V gave up 2 bases and J gave up 0 bases, with 17 bases separating them. CDR3 length: 17 residues. CDR3 DNA: TGCGCCAGCAGCTTATCAGGGAGGTCCGACGCTAACTATGGCTACACCTTC. Its protein product is CASSLSGRSDANYGYTF.

This chain joins TRBV4-1 and TRBJ1-5; possible D gene TRBD1, 5 bases. Germline CDR1 reads MGHRA; CDR2 reads YSYEKL. Deletions cut 4 bases from V and 6 bases from J, with 16 bases between. The CDR3 runs to 15 residues. CDR3 nucleotides: TGCGCCAGCAGCCCTCCACCGGGGGTTGGTCAGCCCCAGCATTTT. Protein sequence: CASSPPPGVGQPQHF.

CDR3 protein: CASSLSASGPGLYF. In DNA, the CDR3 is TGTGCCAGCAGTTTATCGGCTAGCGGGCCGGGCCTGTACTTC. The chain couples TRBV27 to TRBJ2-5; 8 bases agree with TRBD2. From germline, CDR1 is MNHEY and CDR2 SMNVEV (reference sequence). J gave up 13 bases and V 0 bases, and 10 bases lay outside the gene matches. CDR3 length: 14 amino acids.

The chain employs TRBV7-6 and TRBJ2-7, with TRBD1 matching 7 bases. The CDR3 is 14 amino acids. CDR1 is SGHVS and CDR2 is FNYEAQ in the germline V gene. V dropped 1 base and J dropped 4; count of bases not matched to a gene: 4. CDR3 sequence (DNA): TGTGCCAGCAGCTTAGGACAGGGTATTTACGAGCAGTACTTC. Translating it yields CASSLGQGIYEQYF.

This rearrangement joins TRBV27 to TRBJ2-7, with 8 bases fitting TRBD2. Per the germline V gene, CDR1 is MNHEY and CDR2 is SMNVEV (reference sequence). The V segment lost 5 bases and the J segment 2 bases; nucleotides outside the gene matches: 14. The CDR3 covers 17 residues. This CDR3 reads CASSNTPGLGPPYEQYF. In DNA form, the CDR3 reads TGTGCCAGCAGTAATACTCCGGGACTAGGCCCCCCCTACGAGCAGTACTTC.

The CDR3 here is CASMGRSPINQPQHF. The CDR3 DNA reads as TGTGCCAGCATGGGCCGTTCCCCTATTAATCAGCCCCAGCATTTT. The chain links TRBV6-6 to TRBJ1-5; no definite D call. Trimming shortened V by 7 bases and J by 4 bases, and 17 bases separated the two germline ends. CDR3 length: 15 amino acids. Germline V CDR1 and CDR2: MNHNY, SVGAGI (reference sequence).

The gene calls are TRBV4-2 and TRBJ2-1; D uncertain. Trimming stripped 7 bases from V and 4 bases from J, with 17 bases between. The CDR3 runs 15 residues. CDR1 and CDR2 from the germline V gene are LGHNA and YNFKEQ. CDR3 coding DNA: TGTGCCAGCAAACTTTCGTCCCTGAGTTACAATGAGCAGTTCTTC. Its protein is CASKLSSLSYNEQFF.

The chain combines TRBV7-3 with TRBJ2-1; TRBD2 aligns across 11 bases. The CDR3 totals 15 residues. Looked up from germline, CDR1 is SGHTA and CDR2 is FQGTGA. J was trimmed by 7 bases and V by 2 bases; bases with no gene match: 4. The CDR3 spells CASSLFSGGANEQFF. Here the CDR3 DNA reads TGTGCCAGCAGCTTATTTAGCGGGGGGGCTAATGAGCAGTTCTTC.

This sequence joins TRBV7-2 and TRBJ2-3, with D tentatively TRBD2 (6 bases). V gave up 0 bases and J gave up 1 base, with 8 bases separating them. Germline values: CDR1 SGHTA, CDR2 FQGNSA. This CDR3 is built from 15 residues. The CDR3 region has the DNA TGTGCCAGCAGCTTAGCACAGCGGGGCACAGATACGCAGTATTTT. Its translation: CASSLAQRGTDTQYF.

The V and J genes are TRBV7-9 and TRBJ2-1; no reliable D call. Trimming stripped 1 base from V and 12 bases from J, with 13 bases between. Germline CDR1 SEHNR, CDR2 FQNEAQ (reference sequence). The CDR3 has 13 residues. The CDR3 sequence is CASSLVIAVGQFF. The DNA of the CDR3 is TGTGCCAGCAGCTTAGTTATTGCCGTCGGGCAGTTCTTC. The variable domain in full, with the rest retrieved from reference TRBV7-9 and TRBJ2-1, is DTGVSQNPRHKITKRGQNVTFRCDPISEHNRLYWYRQTLGQGPEFLTYFQNEAQLEKSRLLSDRFSAERPKGSFSTLEIQRTEQGDSAMYLCASSLVIAVGQFFGPGTRLTVL.

The chain employs TRBV29-1 and TRBJ2-7, with TRBD1 matching over 7 bases. The CDR3 extends over 13 amino acids. The V gene end was trimmed by 6 bases and the J gene end by 1 base; junction bases not matched to a gene: 6. The germline CDR1 and CDR2 sequences are SQVTM and ANQGSEA. CDR3 sequence: CSVSTGSSYEQYF. The CDR3 bases are TGCAGCGTATCGACAGGGAGTTCCTACGAGCAGTACTTC.

The chain joins TRBV2 to TRBJ2-7, with TRBD1 matching over 10 bases. CDR1 is SNHLY, CDR2 FYNNEI, per germline. This CDR3 has 15 residues. V dropped 7 bases and J dropped 4; count of bases not matched to a gene: 10. The CDR3 DNA reads as TGTGCCAGCAAGGTCAACCGGGACAGGGGTTACGAGCAGTACTTC. As protein: CASKVNRDRGYEQYF.

The chain couples TRBV30 to TRBJ2-3; a possible D gene is TRBD1 (5 bases). V was cut by 0 bases and J by 0 bases, with 7 bases left in between. Germline lookup yields CDR1 GTSNPN and CDR2 SVGIG (reference sequence). There are 14 residues in the CDR3. The CDR3 spells CAWSVGVSTDTQYF. In DNA form, the CDR3 reads TGTGCCTGGAGTGTAGGGGTTAGCACAGATACGCAGTATTTT. Combining the CDR3 with reference TRBV30 and TRBJ2-3 gives the whole variable domain SQTIHQWPATLVQPVGSPLSLECTVEGTSNPNLYWYRQAAGRGLQLLFYSVGIGQISSEVPQNLSASRPQDRQFILSSKKLLLSDSGFYLCAWSVGVSTDTQYFGPGTRLTVL.

The CDR3 here is CSVAPHRDTVYEQYF. The CDR3 bases are TGCAGCGTCGCACCGCATCGGGACACCGTCTACGAGCAGTACTTC. The chain uses TRBV29-1 and TRBJ2-7, with a tentative D call TRBD1 (6 bases). V shed 6 bases and J shed 3 bases, with 21 bases lying between them. CDR1 and CDR2 from the germline V gene are SQVTM and ANQGSEA. This CDR3 has 15 residues.

This chain joins TRBV10-3 and TRBJ1-2, with TRBD1 identical over 8 bases. The CDR3 loop spans 12 amino acids. Per the germline V gene, CDR1 is ENHRY and CDR2 is SYGVKD. V shed 10 bases, J shed 4 bases, and the junction held 5 bases outside the gene matches. CDR3 region: CASGQGSYGYTF. CDR3 sequence (DNA): TGTGCCAGCGGACAGGGAAGCTATGGCTACACCTTC.

This clone has only one observation. At one end, the junction sequence differs from germline, possibly due to a read error. This chain connects TRBV7-7 to TRBJ2-3; D is perhaps TRBD1 (5 bases). This CDR3 has 14 residues. The germline V gene has CDR1 SSHAT and CDR2 FNYEAQ (reference sequence). The CDR3 is CASSFLGETDTQYF. The CDR3 DNA is TGTGCTAGCAGCTTTCTAGGGGAAACAGATACGCAGTATTTT.

V usage is TRBV11-2 and J usage is TRBJ2-5, with 8 bases aligning to TRBD1. CDR1 SGHAT and CDR2 FQNNGV come from the germline V gene. This CDR3 contains 14 residues. With 5 bases clipped from V and 5 bases from J, the junction kept 7 bases outside the gene matches. CDR3 protein: CASSDQGARETQYF. CDR3 nucleotide sequence: TGTGCCAGCAGCGACCAGGGGGCGCGGGAGACCCAGTACTTC.

The chain has TRBV4-2 and TRBJ1-6, with 9 positions matching TRBD1. The V gene end was trimmed by 0 bases and the J gene end by 11 bases; junction bases not matched to a gene: 11. This CDR3 is built from 17 residues. CDR1 and CDR2 (germline): LGHNA, YNFKEQ. Here the CDR3 reads CASSQDRGDRVQPPLHF. The CDR3 DNA sequence: TGTGCCAGCAGCCAAGATCGAGGGGACAGGGTCCAGCCACCCCTCCACTTT.

This chain links TRBV7-8 with TRBJ2-7; possibly TRBD1 for D (5 bases). V was cut by 2 bases and J by 6 bases, with 14 bases left in between. CDR3 length: 14 amino acids. The germline CDR1 and CDR2 sequences are SGHVS and FQNEAQ. CDR3: CASSLKQGFGEQYF. In DNA form, the CDR3 reads TGTGCCAGCAGCTTAAAGCAGGGTTTCGGCGAGCAGTACTTC.